This TCR beta chain was obtained from a study of graft-versus-host responses after intestinal transplantation (dated by TCRdb to the early 2020s). Notes on the research overall: Multivisceral, liver-intestinal, or isolated intestinal transplants were received by the recipients. Every recipient was given anti-thymocyte globulin induction, followed by about three years of maintenance tacrolimus and steroids. Bulk TCR-beta CDR3 sequencing was used to track graft-versus-host and host-versus-graft alloreactive T cell clones in the graft, circulation and bone marrow after intestinal transplantation. Alloreactive clones were identified by sequencing pre-transplant mixed lymphocyte reaction products and comparing these products with unstimulated pre-transplant donor and recipient T cells. A cohort of roughly 25 intestinal transplant recipients, including one retransplant, was enrolled, and a few patients lacking pretransplant specimens were excluded. Donor T cell macrochimerism was defined as a peak of at least 4% donor T cells among recipient peripheral blood mononuclear cells. Rather than going through the commercial service, samples from three later patients were sequenced in-house on an Illumina MiSeq and processed with MiXCR. What the study reported, not specific to this receptor: The relatively low number and heterogeneity of intestinal transplant patients limited the conclusions. GvH clones turned up in recipient bone marrow, with some appearing earlier in ileal mucosa or blood, a pattern consistent with an intestinal mucosal origin. Early after transplant, declines in HvG clones were associated with peak levels of circulating GvH clones. Patients with donor T cell macrochimerism had high GvH to HvG T cell clonal ratios in their allografts.

CDR1 and CDR2, looked up from the germline V gene, are SGHDT and YYEEEE. From its cysteine to its phenylalanine, the CDR3 spans 14 amino acids. The read is trimmed to its CDR3 DNA, 42 bases read in frame from base 1. V drops 2 bases and J drops 7 bases, leaving 12 bases in between. Turning to this clone: Its antigen is not yet known. No much larger clonotype is one base removed from it; base qualities were not supplied.

Blood samples were collected up to 4 times in the first month after transplant and then at least monthly when available. Libraries were built with the immunoSEQ multiplex PCR assay. For most patients, genomic DNA was subjected to high-throughput TCR-beta CDR3 sequencing by Adaptive Biotechnologies. On the authors' methods: TCR sequencing data were retrieved from Adaptive's ImmunoSEQ software for 18 patients, whereas a few other patients were processed with MiXCR and VDJtools. CDR3 nucleotide sequences shared between donor and recipient were removed because their origin could not be assigned. To count as alloreactive, a clone needed at least 2-fold expansion over unstimulated cells and a minimum CFSE-low frequency of 0.002% (template counts) or 0.001% (read counts). Clones detected in sequenced pre-transplant spleen, lymph node, or MLR CFSE-low populations of the donor or recipient were defined as mappable. Cumulative frequency of alloreactive clones was calculated as a percentage of all sequences weighted by copy number. TCRdb retrieved this table from immuneACCESS and kept in-frame rearrangements only. Not all clones are present; in checked studies, unresolved V genes account for under half, and no reason is known for the remainder. The V and J calls and the clone size are those of that table, but D and trimming were determined from the DNA. This sample is represented by 45,000 to 55,000 clones; about 89% of them were singletons. Roughly 6% of the sample comes from the top ten.

This sample comprised PBMCs, obtained about 93 weeks after intestinal transplant. The TCR originated in a human patient who received an intestinal transplant, so some T cells may come from the graft donor. The V and J segments used are TRBV5-6 and TRBJ2-2; the D match is possibly TRBD1 or TRBD2, with 6 bases aligned in each. The nucleotide sequence is TGTGCCAGCAGCTTTGATCGGGGGCTCGGGGAGCTGTTTTTT. Its coded protein is CASSFDRGLGELFF. With all but the CDR3 taken from the reference TRBV5-6 and TRBJ2-2 genes, the full variable domain is: DAGVTQSPTHLIKTRGQQVTLRCSPKSGHDTVSWYQQALGQGPQFIFQYYEEEERQRGNFPDRFSGHQFPNYSSELNVNALLLGDSALYLCASSFDRGLGELFFGEGSRLTVL.